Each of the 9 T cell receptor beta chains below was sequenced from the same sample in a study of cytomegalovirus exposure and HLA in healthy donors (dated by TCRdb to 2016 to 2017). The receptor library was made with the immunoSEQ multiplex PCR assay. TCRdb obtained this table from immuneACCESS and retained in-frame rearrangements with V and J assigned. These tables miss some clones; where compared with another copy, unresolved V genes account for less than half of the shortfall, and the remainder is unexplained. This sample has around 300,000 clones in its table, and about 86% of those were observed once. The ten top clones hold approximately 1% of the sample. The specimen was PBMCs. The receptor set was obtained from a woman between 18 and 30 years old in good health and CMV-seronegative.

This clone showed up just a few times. CDR3 in DNA: TGTGCCAGCAGTTACGGGGTTTCCTATGGCTACACCTTC. It codes for CASSYGVSYGYTF. The J gene is TRBJ1-2, the V gene TRBV27, with D hard to call. The V gene's germline CDR1 is MNHEY and CDR2 SMNVEV (reference sequence). Trimming removed 4 bases from V and 4 bases from J, with 10 bases in between. The CDR3 has 13 residues.

The CDR3 is CASSWGHFYEQYF. CDR3 DNA sequence: TGTGCCAGCAGCTGGGGACATTTCTACGAGCAGTACTTC. The chain recombines TRBV5-5 with TRBJ2-7; D possibly corresponds to TRBD1 (6 bases). The V gene's germline CDR1 is SGHKS and CDR2 YYEKEE (reference sequence). Trimming left V 3 bases short and J 3 bases short, with 10 bases between. The CDR3 spans 13 residues. The whole variable domain, filled in from reference TRBV5-5 and TRBJ2-7, reads DAGVTQSPTHLIKTRGQQVTLRCSPISGHKSVSWYQQVLGQGPQFIFQYYEKEERGRGNFPDRFSARQFPNYSSELNVNALLLGDSALYLCASSWGHFYEQYFGPGTRLTVT.

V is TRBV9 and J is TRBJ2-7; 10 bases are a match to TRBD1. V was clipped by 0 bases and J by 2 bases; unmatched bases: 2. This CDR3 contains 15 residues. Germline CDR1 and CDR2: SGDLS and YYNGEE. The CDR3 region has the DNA TGTGCCAGCAGCGTAGCCGGGACAGGGGCCTACGAGCAGTACTTC. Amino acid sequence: CASSVAGTGAYEQYF. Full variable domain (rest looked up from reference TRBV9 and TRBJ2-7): DSGVTQTPKHLITATGQRVTLRCSPRSGDLSVYWYQQSLDQGLQFLIQYYNGEERAKGNILERFSAQQFPDLHSELNLSSLELGDSALYFCASSVAGTGAYEQYFGPGTRLTVT.

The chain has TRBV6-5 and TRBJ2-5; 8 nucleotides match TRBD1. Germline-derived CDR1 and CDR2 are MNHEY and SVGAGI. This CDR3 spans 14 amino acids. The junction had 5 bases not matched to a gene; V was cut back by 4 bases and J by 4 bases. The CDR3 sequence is CASSLETGAETQYF. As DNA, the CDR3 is TGTGCCAGCAGTTTAGAGACAGGGGCAGAGACCCAGTACTTC.

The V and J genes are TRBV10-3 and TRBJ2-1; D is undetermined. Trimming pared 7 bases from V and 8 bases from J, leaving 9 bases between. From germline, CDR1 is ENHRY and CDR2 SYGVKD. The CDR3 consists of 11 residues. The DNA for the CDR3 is TGTGCCATCACCTCCACAGATGAGCAGTTCTTC. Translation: CAITSTDEQFF.

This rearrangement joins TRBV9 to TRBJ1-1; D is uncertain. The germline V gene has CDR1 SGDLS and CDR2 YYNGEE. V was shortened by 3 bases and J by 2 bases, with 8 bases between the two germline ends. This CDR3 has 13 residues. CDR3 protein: CASSAGINTEAFF. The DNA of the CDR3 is TGTGCCAGCAGCGCGGGAATCAACACTGAAGCTTTCTTT.

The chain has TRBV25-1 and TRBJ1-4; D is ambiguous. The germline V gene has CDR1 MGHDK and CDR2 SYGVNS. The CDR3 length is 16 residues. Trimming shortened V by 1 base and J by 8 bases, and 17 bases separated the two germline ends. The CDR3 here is CASSEFASESREKLFF. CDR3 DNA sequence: TGTGCCAGCAGTGAATTTGCCAGCGAATCTAGGGAAAAACTGTTTTTT.

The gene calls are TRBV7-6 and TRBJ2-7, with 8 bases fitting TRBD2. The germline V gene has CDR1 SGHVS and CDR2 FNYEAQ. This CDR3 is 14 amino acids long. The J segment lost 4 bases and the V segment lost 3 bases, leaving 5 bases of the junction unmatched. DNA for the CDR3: TGTGCCAGCAGCTTGGGACTAGGCGTTTACGAGCAGTACTTC. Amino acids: CASSLGLGVYEQYF.

The CDR3 loop reads CASSAFTGHGYTF. The CDR3 DNA reads TGTGCCAGCAGCGCGTTTACAGGGCATGGCTACACCTTC. The chain has TRBV9 and TRBJ1-2; TRBD1 might be the D (6 bases). Germline loops: CDR1 SGDLS, CDR2 YYNGEE. V lost 3 bases and J lost 6, with 12 bases in between. The CDR3 has 13 amino acids.